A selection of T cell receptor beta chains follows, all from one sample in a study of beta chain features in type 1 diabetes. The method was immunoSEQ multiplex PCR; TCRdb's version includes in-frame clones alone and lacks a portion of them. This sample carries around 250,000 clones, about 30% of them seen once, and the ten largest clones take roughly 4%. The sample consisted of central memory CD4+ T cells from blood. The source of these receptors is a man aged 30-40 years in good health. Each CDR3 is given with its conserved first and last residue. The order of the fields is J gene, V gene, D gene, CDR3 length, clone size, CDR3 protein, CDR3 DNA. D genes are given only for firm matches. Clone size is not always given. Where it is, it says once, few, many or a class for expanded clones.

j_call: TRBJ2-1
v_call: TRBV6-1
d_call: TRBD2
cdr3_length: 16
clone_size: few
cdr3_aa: CASREETSGTYNEQFF
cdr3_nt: TGTGCCAGCAGGGAAGAGACTAGCGGGACCTACAATGAGCAGTTCTTC

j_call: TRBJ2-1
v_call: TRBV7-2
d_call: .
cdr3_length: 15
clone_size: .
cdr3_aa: CASSLAGGAYNEQFF
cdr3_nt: TGTGCCAGCAGCTTAGCGGGAGGAGCCTACAATGAGCAGTTCTTC

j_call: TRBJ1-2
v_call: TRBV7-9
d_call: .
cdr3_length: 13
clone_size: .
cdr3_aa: CASSLEGNYGYTF
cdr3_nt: TGTGCCAGCAGCTTAGAAGGGAACTATGGCTACACCTTC

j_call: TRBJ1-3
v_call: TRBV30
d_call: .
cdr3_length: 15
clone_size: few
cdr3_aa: CAWSVKGSTGNTIYF
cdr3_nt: TGTGCCTGGAGTGTCAAGGGAAGTACTGGAAACACCATATATTTT

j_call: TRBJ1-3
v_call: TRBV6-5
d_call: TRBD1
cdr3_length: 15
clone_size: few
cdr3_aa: CASSSGQGTGNTIYF
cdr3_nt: TGTGCCAGCAGTTCGGGACAGGGGACTGGAAACACCATATATTTT

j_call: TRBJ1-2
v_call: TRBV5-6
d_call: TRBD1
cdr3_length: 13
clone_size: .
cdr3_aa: CASSETGVYGYTF
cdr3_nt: TGTGCCAGCAGCGAGACAGGGGTCTATGGCTACACCTTC

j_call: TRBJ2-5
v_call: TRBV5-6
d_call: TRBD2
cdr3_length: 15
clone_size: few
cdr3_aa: CASSLLRGSEETQYF
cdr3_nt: TGTGCCAGCAGCTTGCTCCGCGGGAGTGAGGAGACCCAGTACTTC

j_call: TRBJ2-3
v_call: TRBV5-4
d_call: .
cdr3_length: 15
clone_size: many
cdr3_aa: CASATTADSTDTQYF
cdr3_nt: TGTGCCAGCGCGACGACGGCGGACTCCACAGATACGCAGTATTTT

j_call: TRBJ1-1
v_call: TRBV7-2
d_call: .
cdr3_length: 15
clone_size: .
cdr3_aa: CASSLGLGMNTEAFF
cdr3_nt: TGTGCCAGCAGCTTAGGACTAGGAATGAACACTGAAGCTTTCTTT

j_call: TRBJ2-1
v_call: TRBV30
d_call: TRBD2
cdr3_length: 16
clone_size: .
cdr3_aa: CAWNRDTSGGSNEQFF
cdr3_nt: TGTGCCTGGAACAGGGATACGAGCGGGGGCTCAAATGAGCAGTTCTTC

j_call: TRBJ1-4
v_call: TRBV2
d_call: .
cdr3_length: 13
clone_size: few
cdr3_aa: CASRERENEKLFF
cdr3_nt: TGTGCCAGTCGGGAAAGGGAGAATGAAAAACTGTTTTTT

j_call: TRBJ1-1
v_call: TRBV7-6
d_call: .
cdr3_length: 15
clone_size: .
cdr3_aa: CASSLALRGRTEAFF
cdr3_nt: TGTGCCAGCAGCTTAGCTCTCCGGGGACGCACTGAAGCTTTCTTT

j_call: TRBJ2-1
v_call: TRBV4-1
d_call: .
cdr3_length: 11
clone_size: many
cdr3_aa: CASSQFDEQFF
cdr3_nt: TGCGCCAGCAGCCAATTTGACGAGCAGTTCTTC

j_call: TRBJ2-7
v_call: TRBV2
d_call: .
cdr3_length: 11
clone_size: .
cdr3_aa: CASRISYEQYF
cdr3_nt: TGTGCCAGCCGGATATCCTACGAGCAGTACTTC

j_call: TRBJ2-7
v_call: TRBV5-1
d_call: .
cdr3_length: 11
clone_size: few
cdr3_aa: CASRADYEQYF
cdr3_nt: TGCGCCAGCAGGGCCGACTACGAGCAGTACTTC

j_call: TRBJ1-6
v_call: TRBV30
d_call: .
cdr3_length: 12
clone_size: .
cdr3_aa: CAWSSLNSPLHF
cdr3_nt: TGTGCCTGGAGTAGCCTTAATTCACCCCTCCACTTT

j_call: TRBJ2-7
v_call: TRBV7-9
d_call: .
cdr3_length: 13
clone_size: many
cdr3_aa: CASTRGDTGKQYF
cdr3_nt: TGTGCCAGCACCAGAGGGGACACGGGAAAGCAGTACTTC

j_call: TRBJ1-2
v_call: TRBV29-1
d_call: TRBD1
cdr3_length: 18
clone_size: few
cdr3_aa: CSVLSTGGGMERGYGYTF
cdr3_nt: TGCAGCGTTTTGTCAACAGGGGGAGGAATGGAGAGGGGCTATGGCTACACCTTC